This TCR beta chain stems from a study of blood T cell repertoires in COVID-19. Study-level information: PBMCs, B-cell-depleted T cells, or T cells provided the cDNA or gDNA that made up the material.

Per the germline V gene, CDR1 is SGHAT and CDR2 is FQNNGV. The V gene lost 9 bases and the J gene lost 8 bases, with 19 bases spanning the gap. The CDR3 covers 13 residues. Using immunoSEQ multiplex PCR, the repertoire was profiled, and TCRdb retains in-frame clones only, with some absent. The repertoire holds about 180,000 clones, with roughly nine tenths as singletons. The receptor comes from a man aged 18 to 30 who had recovered from COVID-19. The chain joins TRBV11-2 to TRBJ1-1, with TRBD1 as a possible D gene (6 bases). The sample was peripheral blood. CDR3 bases: TGTGCCAGTTATAGGACAGCCCTTCCCGAAGCTTTCTTT. It specifies CASYRTALPEAFF.